Presented here are 27 T cell receptor beta chains from one specimen sequenced in a study of CD8+ T cells in alopecia areata. RNA extraction was followed by reverse transcription into cDNA, which acted as the sequencing template. Data came from immunoSEQ multiplex PCR; TCRdb stores just in-frame clones and leaves some out. This table holds over 200,000 clones, 50% to 70% found once. The sequencing here drew on CD4+ T cells sorted from blood, taken at week 0. These receptors all come from a human donor with alopecia areata.

CDR3 bases: TGTGCCAGCAGCTTACAGTCCTATAATTCACCCCTCCACTTT. It codes for CASSLQSYNSPLHF. This chain links TRBV7-6 with TRBJ1-6; D not certain. The CDR3 is made up of 14 amino acids. Deletions cut 2 bases from V and 1 base from J, with 3 bases between. Per germline, CDR1 SGHVS and CDR2 FNYEAQ.

CDR3 in amino acids: CASSYSTGVAEAFF. CDR3 nucleotide sequence: TGTGCCAGCAGTTACTCGACGGGGGTAGCTGAAGCTTTCTTT. V gene TRBV6-5 combines with J gene TRBJ1-1, with D possibly TRBD1 on 5 matching bases. There are 14 residues in the CDR3. The germline CDR1 and CDR2 sequences are MNHEY and SVGAGI. The V and J ends lost 0 bases and 6 bases respectively, with 11 bases between them.

The V call is TRBV5-1, the J call TRBJ2-7, with unresolved D. Germline CDR1 is SGHRS and CDR2 is YFSETQ. The CDR3 covers 13 residues. The V end was cut by 5 bases, the J end by 4 bases, with 13 bases between. For the CDR3, the DNA is TGCGCCAGCAGTGCGGAGATGGGGTACGAGCAGTACTTC. Residues: CASSAEMGYEQYF. The full variable domain, its missing parts supplied by reference TRBV5-1 and TRBJ2-7, is KAGVTQTPRYLIKTRGQQVTLSCSPISGHRSVSWYQQTPGQGLQFLFEYFSETQRNKGNFPGRFSGRQFSNSRSEMNVSTLELGDSALYLCASSAEMGYEQYFGPGTRLTVT.

The CDR3 sequence is CASSQVRAVEKLFF. In DNA form, the CDR3 reads TGCGCCAGCAGCCAAGTCCGGGCCGTTGAAAAACTGTTTTTT. The rearrangement joins TRBV4-1 to TRBJ1-4, with D hard to call. Germline V gene sequence: CDR1 MGHRA, CDR2 YSYEKL. The CDR3 extends over 14 amino acids. The V end lost 1 base, the J end lost 7 bases, and 10 bases lay between the germline ends.

J is TRBJ2-5 and V is TRBV30, with 10 bases fitting TRBD2. Germline V gene data show CDR1 as GTSNPN and CDR2 as SVGIG (reference sequence). The CDR3 is 15 amino acids. The trim removed 5 bases at V and 4 bases at J, leaving 10 bases unmatched. CDR3 in amino acids: CAWVPPSGSGETQYF. The DNA of the CDR3 is TGTGCCTGGGTCCCTCCTAGCGGGAGTGGAGAGACCCAGTACTTC.

The chain is built from TRBV28 and TRBJ2-7, with D perhaps TRBD1 or TRBD2 (5 bases each). Germline values: CDR1 MDHEN, CDR2 SYDVKM. The CDR3 consists of 10 residues. V was pared by 8 bases and J by 6 bases, with 8 bases between. This chain's CDR3 is CASGGFEQYF. CDR3 DNA: TGTGCCAGCGGGGGTTTCGAGCAGTACTTC.

The gene calls are TRBV19 and TRBJ2-2, with 14 bases fitting TRBD2. Germline V lookup: CDR1 LNHDA, CDR2 SQIVND (reference sequence). V was pared by 3 bases and J by 2 bases, with 5 bases of the junction left unmatched. The CDR3 covers 18 residues. CDR3 protein: CASSILGLAGGNTGELFF. As DNA, the CDR3 is TGTGCCAGTAGTATCCTAGGACTAGCGGGAGGAAACACCGGGGAGCTGTTTTTT.

This clone has a handful of counts. The chain is built from TRBV6-5 and TRBJ2-6; D uncertain. The germline gives CDR1 MNHEY, CDR2 SVGAGI. The CDR3 has 15 amino acids. V gave up 2 bases and J gave up 0 bases, with 5 bases separating them. The CDR3 bases are TGTGCCAGCAGTTACGACCTCTCTGGGGCCAACGTCCTGACTTTC. The encoded protein is CASSYDLSGANVLTF.

The genes are TRBV18 and TRBJ2-7; possible D gene TRBD2, 5 bases. The V gene lost 2 bases and the J gene lost 1 base, with 12 bases spanning the gap. The CDR3 loop spans 15 amino acids. Germline-derived CDR1 and CDR2 are KGHSH and LQKENI. The CDR3 sequence is CASSPSEGGSYEQYF. The CDR3 DNA reads as TGTGCCAGCTCACCAAGTGAAGGAGGATCCTACGAGCAGTACTTC. The full variable domain, in which reference TRBV18 and TRBJ2-7 provide the parts outside the CDR3, is NAGVMQNPRHLVRRRGQEARLRCSPMKGHSHVYWYRQLPEEGLKFMVYLQKENIIDESGMPKERFSAEFPKEGPSILRIQQVVRGDSAAYFCASSPSEGGSYEQYFGPGTRLTVT.

J is TRBJ2-1 and V is TRBV2; tentatively, D is TRBD1 (5 bases). Germline V gives CDR1 SNHLY, CDR2 FYNNEI. V lost 6 bases and J 0 bases, leaving 12 bases between the germline ends. The CDR3 totals 15 residues. The CDR3, as DNA: TGTGCCAGCAGATTCCAGGGTAGCTCCTACAATGAGCAGTTCTTC. This sequence encodes CASRFQGSSYNEQFF.

The chain employs TRBV30 and TRBJ2-1; 8 positions match TRBD2. The germline V gene has CDR1 GTSNPN and CDR2 SVGIG (reference sequence). With V trimmed by 4 bases and J by 3 bases, 11 bases remained unmatched. The CDR3 has 16 amino acids. The CDR3: CAWNGGGKTFYNEQFF. For the CDR3, the DNA is TGTGCCTGGAACGGCGGGGGGAAAACTTTCTACAATGAGCAGTTCTTC.

The CDR3 nucleotides read TGTGCCTGGAGGATTGTATTCGGGGAGCTGTTTTTT. This sequence encodes CAWRIVFGELFF. The V and J genes are TRBV30 and TRBJ2-2; no clear D gene. V was clipped by 3 bases and J by 7 bases, with 9 bases between them. The CDR3 length is 12 residues. The germline CDR1 and CDR2 sequences are GTSNPN and SVGIG (reference sequence). Together with reference TRBV30 and TRBJ2-2, the CDR3 gives the full variable domain: SQTIHQWPATLVQPVGSPLSLECTVEGTSNPNLYWYRQAAGRGLQLLFYSVGIGQISSEVPQNLSASRPQDRQFILSSKKLLLSDSGFYLCAWRIVFGELFFGEGSRLTVL.

The gene calls are TRBV7-3 and TRBJ1-1; 7 positions match TRBD1. V lost 5 bases to trimming and J lost 5 bases; unmatched junction nucleotides: 8. CDR1 SGHTA and CDR2 FQGTGA come from the germline V gene. The CDR3 covers 14 residues. Here the CDR3 reads CASSDDRVGTEAFF. In nucleotides, the CDR3 is TGTGCCAGCAGCGACGACAGGGTGGGGACTGAAGCTTTCTTT. The variable domain in full, completed from reference TRBV7-3 and TRBJ1-1, reads GAGVSQTPSNKVTEKGKYVELRCDPISGHTALYWYRQSLGQGPEFLIYFQGTGAADDSGLPNDRFFAVRPEGSVSTLKIQRTERGDSAVYLCASSDDRVGTEAFFGQGTRLTVV.

This clone occurred a few times. The chain recombines TRBV10-3 with TRBJ2-2; D unclear. Trimming shortened V by 4 bases and J by 0 bases, and 6 bases separated the two germline ends. This CDR3 has 14 residues. The V gene's germline CDR1 is ENHRY and CDR2 SYGVKD. CDR3 amino acids: CAISGQANTGELFF. For the CDR3, the DNA is TGTGCCATCAGTGGCCAGGCGAACACCGGGGAGCTGTTTTTT.

The gene calls are TRBV19 and TRBJ2-1, with 7 bases matching TRBD1. The CDR3 loop spans 15 amino acids. Losses at the gene ends were 4 bases for V and 6 bases for J; bases not matched to a gene: 9. Germline CDR1 and CDR2: LNHDA and SQIVND (reference sequence). The CDR3 DNA reads as TGTGCCAGTAGTACCGAGACAGGGTTGGTCAATGAGCAGTTCTTC. Translating it yields CASSTETGLVNEQFF. Complete variable domain (other parts from reference TRBV19 and TRBJ2-1): DGGITQSPKYLFRKEGQNVTLSCEQNLNHDAMYWYRQDPGQGLRLIYYSQIVNDFQKGDIAEGYSVSREKKESFPLTVTSAQKNPTAFYLCASSTETGLVNEQFFGPGTRLTVL.

This sequence joins TRBV27 and TRBJ2-5; 9 bases agree with TRBD1. The junction had 3 bases not matched to a gene; V was cut back by 5 bases and J by 5 bases. The CDR3 is made up of 13 amino acids. Looked up from germline, CDR1 is MNHEY and CDR2 is SMNVEV (reference sequence). CDR3 coding DNA: TGTGCCAGCAGTAGACAGGGGGGGGAGACCCAGTACTTC. It yields the protein CASSRQGGETQYF.

Notes on this clone: Other DNA sequences from this sample encode an identical CDR3 as well. In DNA, the CDR3 is TGCAGCGTTGACAGAAGCACAGATACGCAGTATTTT. Protein sequence: CSVDRSTDTQYF. The V gene is TRBV29-1, the J gene TRBJ2-3, with D unclear. CDR3 length: 12 residues. CDR1 is SQVTM, CDR2 ANQGSEA, per germline. The V end was cut by 3 bases, the J end by 0 bases, with 4 bases between.

This sequence joins TRBV11-2 and TRBJ2-1; D possibly corresponds to TRBD1 (7 bases). CDR3 size: 18 residues. Germline values: CDR1 SGHAT, CDR2 FQNNGV. V was trimmed by 3 bases and J by 0 bases, leaving 18 bases between them. The CDR3 reads CASSFSRRGQSSYNEQFF. DNA for the CDR3: TGTGCCAGCAGCTTTTCAAGGAGGGGACAGAGCTCCTACAATGAGCAGTTCTTC.

The chain joins TRBV23-1 to TRBJ1-5; a weak D match, TRBD1 (5 bases). TRBV23-1 is labeled an ORF, and its function is uncertain. Trimming took 7 bases from V and 0 from J, leaving 34 bases between them. The CDR3 has 22 residues. The CDR3 sequence is CASIVEIRLHGGRGDSNQPQHF. The CDR3 DNA follows: TGCGCCAGCATTGTCGAAATTCGTCTCCACGGAGGGCGGGGGGATAGCAATCAGCCCCAGCATTTT.

V and J are TRBV6-5 and TRBJ1-1; 7 bases match TRBD1. This CDR3 comprises 13 residues. With V trimmed by 5 bases and J by 4 bases, 4 bases remained unmatched. Per the germline V gene, CDR1 is MNHEY and CDR2 is SVGAGI. The CDR3 region is CASSRQGTTEAFF. The CDR3 DNA reads as TGTGCCAGCAGTAGACAGGGTACCACTGAAGCTTTCTTT.

The chain links TRBV5-1 to TRBJ2-4; no clear D gene. The CDR3 has 13 amino acids. Germline V gene data show CDR1 as SGHRS and CDR2 as YFSETQ. V lost 0 bases to trimming and J lost 5 bases, with 6 bases between them. The CDR3 bases are TGCGCCAGCAGCTTGGGGGCGGAAAACATTCAGTACTTC. Residues: CASSLGAENIQYF.

This clone showed up just once. This chain joins TRBV6-1 and TRBJ1-1; maybe TRBD1 (6 bases). V lost 3 bases and J 11 bases, leaving 13 bases between the germline ends. The CDR3 is 12 amino acids. Germline V lookup: CDR1 MNHNS, CDR2 SASEGT. The CDR3 DNA follows: TGTGCCAGCAGTGAGACCCAGGGGTTGGCTTTCTTT. Its protein product is CASSETQGLAFF.

V is TRBV20-1 and J is TRBJ2-5, with D unresolved. CDR3 length: 10 residues. CDR1 is DFQATT and CDR2 is SNEGSKA in the germline V gene (reference sequence). V lost 8 bases and J 2 bases, leaving 6 bases between the germline ends. CDR3 in DNA: TGCAGTAAATCACAAGAGACCCAGTACTTC. Protein: CSKSQETQYF.

The V call is TRBV4-1, the J call TRBJ2-7; 10 bases align to TRBD2. The CDR3 contains 16 residues. Germline V lookup: CDR1 MGHRA, CDR2 YSYEKL. V dropped 3 bases and J dropped 2; count of bases not matched to a gene: 7. The CDR3 reads CASSHTGTSATYEQYF. In nucleotides, the CDR3 is TGCGCCAGCAGCCATACCGGGACTAGCGCAACCTACGAGCAGTACTTC.

V gene TRBV29-1 combines with J gene TRBJ1-2, with D tentatively TRBD1 (5 bases). V was clipped by 8 bases and J by 7 bases, with 20 bases between them. This CDR3 contains 13 residues. Looked up from germline, CDR1 is SQVTM and CDR2 is ANQGSEA. The CDR3 nucleotides are TGCAGCTATTTCGACAGACTCTTAGGTGGCTACACCTTC. It specifies CSYFDRLLGGYTF.

The chain is built from TRBV15 and TRBJ1-2; no clear D. Germline values: CDR1 LNHNV, CDR2 YYDKDF (reference sequence). Deletions cut 5 bases from V and 3 bases from J, with 7 bases between. This CDR3 has 12 residues. CDR3 bases: TGTGCCACCAGCTTCGCGGACTATGGCTACACCTTC. The encoded protein is CATSFADYGYTF.

The chain employs TRBV7-3 and TRBJ1-3, with D hard to call. The CDR3 is 13 residues long. In germline, CDR1 is SGHTA, CDR2 FQGTGA. Trimming took 2 bases from V and 7 from J, leaving 9 bases between them. CDR3 DNA: TGTGCCAGCAGCTTAGGGCTCGGCAACACCATATATTTT. Translated, it gives CASSLGLGNTIYF.